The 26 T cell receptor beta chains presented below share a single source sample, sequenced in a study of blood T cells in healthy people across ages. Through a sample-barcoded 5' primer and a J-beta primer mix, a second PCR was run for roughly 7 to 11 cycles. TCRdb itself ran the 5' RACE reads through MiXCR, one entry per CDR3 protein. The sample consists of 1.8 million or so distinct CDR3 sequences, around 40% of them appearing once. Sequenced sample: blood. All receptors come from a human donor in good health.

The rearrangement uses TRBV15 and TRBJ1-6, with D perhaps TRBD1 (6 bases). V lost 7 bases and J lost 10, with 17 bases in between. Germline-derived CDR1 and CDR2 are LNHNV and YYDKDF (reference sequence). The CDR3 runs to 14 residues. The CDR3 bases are TGTGCCACCATCCAAGACAGGAATCGCTCACCCCTCCACTTT. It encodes CATIQDRNRSPLHF.

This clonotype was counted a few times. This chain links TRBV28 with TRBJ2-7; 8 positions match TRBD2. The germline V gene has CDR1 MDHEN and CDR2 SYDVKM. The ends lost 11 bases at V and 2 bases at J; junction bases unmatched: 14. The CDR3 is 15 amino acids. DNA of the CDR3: TGTGCCTCCAAAACCGGGGGGGGCCCAACCTACGAGCAGTACTTC. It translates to CASKTGGGPTYEQYF. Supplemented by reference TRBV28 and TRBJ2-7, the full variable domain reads DVKVTQSSRYLVKRTGEKVFLECVQDMDHENMFWYRQDPGLGLRLIYFSYDVKMKEKGDIPEGYSVSREKKERFSLILESASTNQTSMYLCASKTGGGPTYEQYFGPGTRLTVT.

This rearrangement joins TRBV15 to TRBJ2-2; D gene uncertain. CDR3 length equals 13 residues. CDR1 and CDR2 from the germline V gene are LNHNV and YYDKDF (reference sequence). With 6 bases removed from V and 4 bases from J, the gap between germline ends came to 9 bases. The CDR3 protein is CATRVGATGELFF. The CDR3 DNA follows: TGTGCCACCAGGGTTGGAGCCACCGGGGAGCTGTTTTTT.

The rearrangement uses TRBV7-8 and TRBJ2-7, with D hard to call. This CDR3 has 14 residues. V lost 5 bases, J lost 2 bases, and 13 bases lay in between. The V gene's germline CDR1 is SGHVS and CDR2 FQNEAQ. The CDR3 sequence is CASSVTGPPYEQYF. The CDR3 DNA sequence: TGTGCCAGCAGCGTTACCGGGCCGCCCTACGAGCAGTACTTC.

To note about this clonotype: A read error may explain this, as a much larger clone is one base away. CDR3 protein: CSVSAGEDSEQYF. The CDR3 nucleotides are TGCAGCGTGTCGGCAGGGGAGGATAGCGAGCAGTACTTC. The gene calls are TRBV29-1 and TRBJ2-4, with D tentatively TRBD1 or TRBD2 (6 bases each). Near its end, the DNA agrees better with TRBJ2-7, so the J call may be wrong. CDR1 is SQVTM and CDR2 is ANQGSEA in the germline V gene. This CDR3 comprises 13 residues.

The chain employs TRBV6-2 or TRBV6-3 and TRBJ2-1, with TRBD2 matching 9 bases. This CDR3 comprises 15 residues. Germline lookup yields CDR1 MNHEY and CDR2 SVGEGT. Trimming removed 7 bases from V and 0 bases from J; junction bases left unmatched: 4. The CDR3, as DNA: TGTGCCAGCACCCTAGCGGGGAGCTCCTACAATGAGCAGTTCTTC. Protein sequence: CASTLAGSSYNEQFF.

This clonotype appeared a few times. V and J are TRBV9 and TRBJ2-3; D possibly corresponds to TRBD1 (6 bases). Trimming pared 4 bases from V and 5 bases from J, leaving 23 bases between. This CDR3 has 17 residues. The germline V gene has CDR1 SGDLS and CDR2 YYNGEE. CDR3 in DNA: TGTGCCAGCAGCCGACGGATGACAGGTTCTCGTGGAGATACGCAGTATTTT. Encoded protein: CASSRRMTGSRGDTQYF.

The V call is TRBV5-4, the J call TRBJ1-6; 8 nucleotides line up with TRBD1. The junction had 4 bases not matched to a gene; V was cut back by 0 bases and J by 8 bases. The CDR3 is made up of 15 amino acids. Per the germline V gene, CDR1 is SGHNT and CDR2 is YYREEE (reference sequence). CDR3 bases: TGTGCCAGCAGCTTGGGGACAGGGCCGGATTCACCCCTCCACTTT. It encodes CASSLGTGPDSPLHF.

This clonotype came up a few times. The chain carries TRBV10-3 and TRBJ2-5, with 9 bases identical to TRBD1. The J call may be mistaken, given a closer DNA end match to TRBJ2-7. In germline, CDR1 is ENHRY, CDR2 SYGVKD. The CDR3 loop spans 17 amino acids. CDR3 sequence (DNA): TGTGCCATCAGTAGAACAGCGGGACAGGGAAAATTAAACGAGCAGTACTTC. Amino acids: CAISRTAGQGKLNEQYF.

The CDR3 region is CSVHRGRSDTQYF. Here the CDR3 DNA reads TGCAGCGTCCACAGGGGAAGGTCAGATACGCAGTATTTT. The chain is built from TRBV29-1 and TRBJ2-3, with 7 bases identical to TRBD1. V gave up 6 bases and J gave up 4 bases; unmatched junction bases: 7. The CDR3 consists of 13 residues. Germline assignment: CDR1 SQVTM and CDR2 ANQGSEA.

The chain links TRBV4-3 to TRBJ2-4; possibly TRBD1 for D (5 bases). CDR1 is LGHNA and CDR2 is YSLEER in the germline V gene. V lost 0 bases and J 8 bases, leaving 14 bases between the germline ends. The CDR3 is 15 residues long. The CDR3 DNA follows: TGCGCCAGCAGCCAAGATTGGGCAGGGATGGACATTCAGTACTTC. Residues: CASSQDWAGMDIQYF.

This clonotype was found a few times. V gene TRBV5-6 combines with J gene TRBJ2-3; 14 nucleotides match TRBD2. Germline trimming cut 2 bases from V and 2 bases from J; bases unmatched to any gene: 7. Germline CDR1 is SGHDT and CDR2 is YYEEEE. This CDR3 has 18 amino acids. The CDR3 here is CASSFTPGLAGDTDTQYF. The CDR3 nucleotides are TGTGCCAGCAGCTTTACCCCGGGACTAGCGGGGGACACAGATACGCAGTATTTT.

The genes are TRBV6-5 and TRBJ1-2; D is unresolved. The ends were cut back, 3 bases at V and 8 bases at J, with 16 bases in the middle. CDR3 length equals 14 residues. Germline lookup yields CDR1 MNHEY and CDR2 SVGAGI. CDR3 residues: CASSYGSLSSGYTF. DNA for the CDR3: TGTGCCAGCAGTTATGGGAGTCTTTCGTCAGGCTACACCTTC.

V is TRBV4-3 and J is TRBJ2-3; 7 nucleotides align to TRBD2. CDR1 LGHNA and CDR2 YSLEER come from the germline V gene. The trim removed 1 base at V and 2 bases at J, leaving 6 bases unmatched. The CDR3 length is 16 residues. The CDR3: CASSQVASGPTDTQYF. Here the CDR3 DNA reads TGCGCCAGCAGCCAAGTGGCTAGCGGACCCACAGATACGCAGTATTTT.

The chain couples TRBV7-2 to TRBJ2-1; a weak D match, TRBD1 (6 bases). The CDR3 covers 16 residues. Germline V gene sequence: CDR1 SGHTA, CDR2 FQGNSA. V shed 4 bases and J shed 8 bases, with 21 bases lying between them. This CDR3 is CASSSLRTGFIYEQFF. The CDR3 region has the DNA TGTGCCAGCAGCTCCCTCCGAACAGGGTTTATCTATGAGCAGTTCTTC.

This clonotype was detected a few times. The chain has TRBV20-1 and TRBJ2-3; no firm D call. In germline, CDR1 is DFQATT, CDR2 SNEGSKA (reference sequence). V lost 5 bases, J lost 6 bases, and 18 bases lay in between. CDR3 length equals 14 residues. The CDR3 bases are TGCAGTGCTTTGGACCCGCTCGTTTCGGATACGCAGTATTTT. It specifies CSALDPLVSDTQYF.

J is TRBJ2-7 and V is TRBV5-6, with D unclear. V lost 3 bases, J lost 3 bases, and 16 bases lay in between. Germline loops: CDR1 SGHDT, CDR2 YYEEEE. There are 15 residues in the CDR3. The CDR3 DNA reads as TGTGCCAGCAGCTCATCAGCTCGACCTAACTACGAGCAGTACTTC. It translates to CASSSSARPNYEQYF.

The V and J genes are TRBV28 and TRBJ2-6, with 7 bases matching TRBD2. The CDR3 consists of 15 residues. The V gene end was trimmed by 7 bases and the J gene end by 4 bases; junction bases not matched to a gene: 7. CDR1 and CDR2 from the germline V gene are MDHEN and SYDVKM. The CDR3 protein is CASTPGGAGANVLTF. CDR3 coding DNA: TGTGCCAGCACCCCGGGGGGAGCGGGGGCCAACGTCCTGACTTTC.

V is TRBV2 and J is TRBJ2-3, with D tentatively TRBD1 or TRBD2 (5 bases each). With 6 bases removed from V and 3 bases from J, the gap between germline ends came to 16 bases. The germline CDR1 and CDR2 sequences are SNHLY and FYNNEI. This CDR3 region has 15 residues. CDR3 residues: CASRVRGGGTDTQYF. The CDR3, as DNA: TGTGCCAGCAGGGTACGCGGTGGGGGAACAGATACGCAGTATTTT.

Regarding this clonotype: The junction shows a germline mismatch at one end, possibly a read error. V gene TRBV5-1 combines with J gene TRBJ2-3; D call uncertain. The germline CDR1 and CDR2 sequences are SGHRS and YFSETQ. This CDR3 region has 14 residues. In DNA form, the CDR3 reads TGCGCCAGCAGCTTGTCAAAAGTAATAGATACACAGTATTTT. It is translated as CASSLSKVIDTQYF.

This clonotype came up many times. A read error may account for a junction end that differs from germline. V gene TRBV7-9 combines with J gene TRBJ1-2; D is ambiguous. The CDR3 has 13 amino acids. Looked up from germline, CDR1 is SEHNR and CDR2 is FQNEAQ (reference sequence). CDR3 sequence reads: CASSLEGGRGYTF. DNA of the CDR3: TGCGCCAGCAGCTTGGAGGGCGGCCGAGGCTACACCTTC. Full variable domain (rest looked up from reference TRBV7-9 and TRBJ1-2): DTGVSQNPRHKITKRGQNVTFRCDPISEHNRLYWYRQTLGQGPEFLTYFQNEAQLEKSRLLSDRFSAERPKGSFSTLEIQRTEQGDSAMYLCASSLEGGRGYTFGSGTRLTVV.

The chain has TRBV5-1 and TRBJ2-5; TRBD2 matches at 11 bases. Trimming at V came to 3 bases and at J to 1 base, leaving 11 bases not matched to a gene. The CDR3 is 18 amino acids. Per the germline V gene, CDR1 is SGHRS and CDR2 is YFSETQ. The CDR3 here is CASSSHYASGGIQETQYF. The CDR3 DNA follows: TGCGCCAGCAGCTCCCACTACGCTAGCGGGGGGATCCAAGAGACCCAGTACTTC.

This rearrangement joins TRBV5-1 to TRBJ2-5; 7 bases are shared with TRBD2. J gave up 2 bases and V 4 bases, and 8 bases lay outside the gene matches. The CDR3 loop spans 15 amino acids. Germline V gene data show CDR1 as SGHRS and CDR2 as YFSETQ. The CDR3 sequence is CASSPGTTNQETQYF. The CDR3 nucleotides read TGCGCCAGCAGCCCCGGGACTACGAATCAAGAGACCCAGTACTTC.

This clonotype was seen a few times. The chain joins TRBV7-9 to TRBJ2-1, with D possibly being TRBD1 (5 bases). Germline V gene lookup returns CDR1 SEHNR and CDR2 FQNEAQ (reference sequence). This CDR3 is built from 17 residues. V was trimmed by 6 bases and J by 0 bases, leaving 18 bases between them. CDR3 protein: CASSPYPQGRSYNEQFF. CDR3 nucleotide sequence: TGTGCCAGCAGTCCCTACCCTCAGGGTCGCTCCTACAATGAGCAGTTCTTC.

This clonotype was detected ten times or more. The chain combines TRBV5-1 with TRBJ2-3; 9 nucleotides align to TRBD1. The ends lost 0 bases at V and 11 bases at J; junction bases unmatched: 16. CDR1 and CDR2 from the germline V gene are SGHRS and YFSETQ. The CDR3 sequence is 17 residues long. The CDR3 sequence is CASSLGWTGDSGSMQYF. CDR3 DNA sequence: TGCGCCAGCAGCTTGGGATGGACAGGGGACTCCGGCTCTATGCAGTATTTT.

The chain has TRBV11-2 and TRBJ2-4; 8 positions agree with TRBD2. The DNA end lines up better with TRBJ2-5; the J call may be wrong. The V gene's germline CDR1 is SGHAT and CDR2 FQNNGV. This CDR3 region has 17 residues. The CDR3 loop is CASSLSLRAGGQETQYF. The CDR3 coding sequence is TGTGCCAGCAGCTTATCGCTTAGGGCGGGAGGACAAGAGACCCAGTACTTC.